Presented here are 15 T cell receptor beta chains from one specimen sequenced in a study of blood T cells in healthy people across ages. With a J-beta primer mix and a sample-barcoded 5' primer, a second PCR ran about 7 to 12 cycles. MiXCR, run by TCRdb on the 5' RACE reads, gives a single entry per CDR3 protein. The sample has around 1.7 million distinct CDR3 sequences; approximately 28% are singletons. Material: blood. These receptor sequences come from a woman in her 30s in good health.

This clonotype occurred many times. The rearrangement joins TRBV6-5 to TRBJ2-1; weak D call: TRBD1 (6 bases). The CDR3 contains 20 residues. Germline V lookup: CDR1 MNHEY, CDR2 SVGAGI. V lost 2 bases and J 7 bases, leaving 30 bases between the germline ends. The DNA of the CDR3 is TGTGCCAGCAGTTACGCTCCAGGGGCTCTTAATTTGCGGAGCCAAAATGAGCAGTTCTTC. It is translated as CASSYAPGALNLRSQNEQFF.

This clonotype was counted a few times. The rearrangement uses TRBV3-1 and TRBJ1-2, with unresolved D. Germline V gene sequence: CDR1 LGHDT, CDR2 YNNKEL (reference sequence). The CDR3 totals 13 residues. V gave up 5 bases and J gave up 7 bases, with 14 bases separating them. The CDR3 sequence: CASSSPRAFGYTF. The DNA of the CDR3 is TGTGCCAGCAGCTCTCCGAGGGCGTTTGGCTACACCTTC.

In its sample, this clonotype was seen a few times. The chain carries TRBV7-9 and TRBJ2-1; D could derive from TRBD1 or TRBD2 (6 bases each). This CDR3 region has 18 residues. Germline V gives CDR1 SEHNR, CDR2 FQNEAQ (reference sequence). V was clipped by 5 bases and J by 0 bases, with 20 bases between them. CDR3 region: CASSQAGGPKSSYNEQFF. The CDR3 nucleotides are TGTGCCAGCAGCCAAGCTGGGGGGCCCAAGAGCTCCTACAATGAGCAGTTCTTC.

The chain couples TRBV29-1 to TRBJ2-2, with 8 positions matching TRBD1. This CDR3 has 11 amino acids. V lost 8 bases to trimming and J lost 7 bases; unmatched junction nucleotides: 3. In germline, CDR1 is SQVTM, CDR2 ANQGSEA. CDR3 in amino acids: CSITGGGELFF. The CDR3 region has the DNA TGCAGCATAACAGGGGGCGGGGAGCTGTTTTTT.

J is TRBJ2-7 and V is TRBV10-3, with no clear D. CDR1 and CDR2 (germline): ENHRY, SYGVKD. This CDR3 has 14 residues. Trimming left V 6 bases short and J 6 bases short, with 18 bases between. In nucleotides, the CDR3 is TGTGCCATCAGCCAATCGGATAGTTCATGCGAGCAGTACTTC. Protein product: CAISQSDSSCEQYF.

This clonotype occurred a few times. The chain couples TRBV5-1 to TRBJ2-1, with TRBD2 identical over 9 bases. The V segment lost 0 bases and the J segment 8 bases; nucleotides outside the gene matches: 12. The V gene's germline CDR1 is SGHRS and CDR2 YFSETQ. This CDR3 has 17 residues. CDR3 sequence (DNA): TGCGCCAGCAGCTTGGGACCCCTAGCGGGGTTTTGGGATGAGCAGTTCTTC. This gives the protein CASSLGPLAGFWDEQFF.

For this clonotype: This could be a read error, since a much larger clone is one nucleotide away. V usage is TRBV7-7 and J usage is TRBJ2-7, with D maybe TRBD2 (5 bases). Germline-derived CDR1 and CDR2 are SSHAT and FNYEAQ (reference sequence). This CDR3 has 15 residues. V lost 1 base and J lost 7, with 17 bases in between. The chain's CDR3 is CASSLDVGENNEQYF. The CDR3 region has the DNA TGTGCCAGCAGCTTAGACGTCGGGGAAAACAATGAGCAGTACTTC.

This clonotype has just a few counts. The junction departs from the called germline gene at one end, perhaps through a read error. V usage is TRBV7-9 and J usage is TRBJ2-3; possibly TRBD1 for D (6 bases). Germline lookup yields CDR1 SEHNR and CDR2 FQNEAQ (reference sequence). The CDR3 has 12 residues. The CDR3 DNA sequence: TGTGCCAGCAGCGCCGAGGGGGACACTATTAATTTT. Protein sequence: CASSAEGDTINF.

In regard to this clonotype: A single base separates this from a much larger clone, so it may be a read error. The chain couples TRBV10-2 to TRBJ2-3; D perhaps matches TRBD1 (5 bases). CDR3 size: 10 residues. Germline CDR1 is WSHSY and CDR2 is SAAADI. CDR3 loop: CAVGRDTQYF. Written as DNA, the CDR3 is TGCGCAGTGGGGCGAGATACGCAGTATTTT.

The table lists this clonotype with many counts. The chain couples TRBV20-1 to TRBJ2-4; no definite D call. CDR3 size: 14 residues. V was pared by 1 base and J by 5 bases, with 12 bases between. CDR1 DFQATT and CDR2 SNEGSKA come from the germline V gene (reference sequence). The CDR3 protein is CSARVGSGENIQYF. The CDR3 DNA sequence: TGCAGTGCTAGAGTTGGATCCGGTGAAAACATTCAGTACTTC.

This clonotype has a count of ten or more. V is TRBV12-3 or TRBV12-4 and J is TRBJ2-7; a possible D gene is TRBD2 (7 bases). Between the trimmed V and J ends, which lost 5 bases and 2 bases, there was a span of 10 bases. This CDR3 has 13 residues. As DNA, the CDR3 is TGTGCCAGCAGTGCGGGGGCAACCTACGAGCAGTACTTC. It encodes CASSAGATYEQYF.

On this clonotype: A junction boundary mismatches the germline segment, possibly from a read error. V and J are TRBV5-1 and TRBJ2-5; D is ambiguous. The CDR3 covers 15 residues. The germline CDR1 and CDR2 sequences are SGHRS and YFSETQ. In DNA, the CDR3 is TGCGCCCGCAGCCTGTCGTCCCCTTCACAAGAGACCCAGTACTTC. Translating it yields CARSLSSPSQETQYF.

This sequence joins TRBV7-2 and TRBJ2-7, with 8 bases identical to TRBD1. With V trimmed by 0 bases and J by 6 bases, 4 bases remained unmatched. Per germline, CDR1 SGHTA and CDR2 FQGNSA. The CDR3 has 14 residues. The DNA for the CDR3 is TGTGCCAGCAGCTTAGCGGTCACAGGGGGCGAGCAGTACTTC. Amino acids: CASSLAVTGGEQYF.

This clonotype has a handful of counts. The chain combines TRBV12-3 or TRBV12-4 with TRBJ2-1; TRBD2 matches at 9 bases. Trimming removed 5 bases from V and 6 bases from J; junction bases left unmatched: 8. The CDR3 totals 15 residues. CDR3 DNA: TGTGCCAGCAGTCCACCCTTAGCGGGGGTCAATGAGCAGTTCTTC. Its translation is CASSPPLAGVNEQFF.

V usage is TRBV5-1 and J usage is TRBJ1-6, with 8 bases that match TRBD1. There are 18 residues in the CDR3. V dropped 7 bases and J dropped 7; count of bases not matched to a gene: 19. CDR1 SGHRS and CDR2 YFSETQ come from the germline V gene. The CDR3 spells CASRRHSSRQGRNSPLHF. The CDR3 DNA reads as TGCGCCAGCCGTCGTCATTCTTCCCGACAGGGGCGGAATTCACCCCTCCACTTT.